The rows below give T cell receptor beta chains drawn from one sample of a study of cytomegalovirus exposure and HLA in healthy donors. The table came from immunoSEQ multiplex PCR; TCRdb's copy has only in-frame clones and leaves some out. The sample holds 100,000 to 150,000 clones, about 72% seen once. Material: PBMCs. These receptor sequences come from a man aged 30 to 45 in good health and CMV-seropositive. CDR3s include the opening cysteine and the closing phenylalanine or tryptophan. The D gene is left open where the match is weak. The size field is filled for only some rows; it gives once, few, many or a size class.

DNA | CDR3 | V | length | D | J | size
TGTGCCAGCAGCGTAGCTGGTGGGGGGGTGGATGAAAAACTGTTTTTT | CASSVAGGGVDEKLFF | TRBV9 | 16 | NA | TRBJ1-4 | NA
TGTGCCAGCACCCCTGACAGGGGTTACAATGAGCAGTTCTTC | CASTPDRGYNEQFF | TRBV13 | 14 | TRBD1 | TRBJ2-1 | NA
TGTGCCAGCACCTCACTAACGGGACAGAAAAACTATGGCTACACCTTC | CASTSLTGQKNYGYTF | TRBV28 | 16 | TRBD1 | TRBJ1-2 | NA
TGTGCCAGCAGCTGGGAATTAGGGGGAACCGGGGAGCTGTTTTTT | CASSWELGGTGELFF | TRBV5-6 | 15 | NA | TRBJ2-2 | NA
TGTGCCAGCAGCGCGGCAGGGGTAGGAAACACCATATATTTT | CASSAAGVGNTIYF | TRBV11-2 | 14 | NA | TRBJ1-3 | NA
TGTGCCAGCAGTACCACCGACAGGCTATATGGCTACACCTTC | CASSTTDRLYGYTF | TRBV6-5 | 14 | NA | TRBJ1-2 | NA
TGTGCCAGCAGTTACTTTACCGGGACAGCCCACTACGAGCAGTACTTC | CASSYFTGTAHYEQYF | TRBV6-5 | 16 | TRBD1 | TRBJ2-7 | NA
TGTGCCAGCAGCGCGATTTCTAGTGCTTCCTACAATGAGCAGTTCTTC | CASSAISSASYNEQFF | TRBV9 | 16 | NA | TRBJ2-1 | NA
TGTGCCAGCAGCCAGAGGGGGGGTGGAACTGAAGCTTTCTTT | CASSQRGGGTEAFF | TRBV4-2 | 14 | NA | TRBJ1-1 | NA
TGTGCCAGCAGCCCGACAGGGGGTGACACAGATACGCAGTATTTT | CASSPTGGDTDTQYF | TRBV6-4 | 15 | TRBD1 | TRBJ2-3 | NA
TGTGCCAGCAGCCCTAGAGGGAGGGGTGGGGGCACTGAAGCTTTCTTT | CASSPRGRGGGTEAFF | TRBV5-8 | 16 | NA | TRBJ1-1 | NA
TGCGCCAGCAGCTATGGGACTAGCGGGAGGGCCACCAGAGAGACCCAGTACTTC | CASSYGTSGRATRETQYF | TRBV5-1 | 18 | TRBD2 | TRBJ2-5 | NA
TGTGCTAGTGGCTCACGAAACAGGGGTCTAAGACTTGCTAATGAAAAACTGTTTTTT | CASGSRNRGLRLANEKLFF | TRBV12-5 | 19 | TRBD1 | TRBJ1-4 | NA
TGTGCCAGCAGGAGGGTATCGGATACGCAGTATTTT | CASRRVSDTQYF | TRBV2 | 12 | NA | TRBJ2-3 | NA
TGTGCCAGCAGCCATGGGCCCGACTATGGCTACACCTTC | CASSHGPDYGYTF | TRBV11-2 | 13 | NA | TRBJ1-2 | NA
TGTGCCAGCAGCTTGGACAGGCTTGAGCAGTACTTC | CASSLDRLEQYF | TRBV6-5 | 12 | TRBD1 | TRBJ2-7 | NA
TGTGCCAGCAGCTTACTTCGGGGTGAAGCTTTCTTT | CASSLLRGEAFF | TRBV7-9 | 12 | NA | TRBJ1-1 | NA
TGTGCCAGCAGCTTTTCACAGGGTGAAGCTTTCTTT | CASSFSQGEAFF | TRBV7-9 | 12 | NA | TRBJ1-1 | NA
TGTGCCAGCAGCCAAGGACAGGGTCCGGAGCAGTTCTTC | CASSQGQGPEQFF | TRBV4-2 | 13 | TRBD1 | TRBJ2-1 | NA
TGTGCCAGCAGTGTCTCCACCTTGGAGGCTGACTATGGCTACACCTTC | CASSVSTLEADYGYTF | TRBV6-1 | 16 | NA | TRBJ1-2 | NA
TGTGCCAGCAGTGAAAACCGGATAGAACGCTACGGGCAGTACTTC | CASSENRIERYGQYF | TRBV6-1 | 15 | NA | TRBJ2-5 | few
TGTGCCAGCAGTACCTTAGGACTACTAGCCAAAAACATTCAGTACTTC | CASSTLGLLAKNIQYF | TRBV6-6 | 16 | NA | TRBJ2-4 | once
TGTGCCACCAGTCAGAGCGGGAGGCAAGAGACCCAGTACTTC | CATSQSGRQETQYF | TRBV15 | 14 | TRBD2 | TRBJ2-5 | NA
TGTGCCAGCAGCGTAGAAGGGACTAGCGGGAGCCCCACCTACGAGCAGTACTTC | CASSVEGTSGSPTYEQYF | TRBV9 | 18 | TRBD2 | TRBJ2-7 | NA
TGTGCCAGCAGCTTGGCCGGGTTTGGAAACACCATATATTTT | CASSLAGFGNTIYF | TRBV5-4 | 14 | NA | TRBJ1-3 | NA
TGTGCCAGCAGCAAACGGAACAGGATCTACGAGCAGTACTTC | CASSKRNRIYEQYF | TRBV21-1 | 14 | NA | TRBJ2-7 | few
TGTGCCAGCAGCCTCACAGGGACCGGGGAGCTGTTTTTT | CASSLTGTGELFF | TRBV7-3 | 13 | NA | TRBJ2-2 | NA
TGTGCCAGCAGCTTATGGTCTGGAGCCTACAATGAGCAGTTCTTC | CASSLWSGAYNEQFF | TRBV7-2 | 15 | NA | TRBJ2-1 | few
TGTGCCAGCTCACCACCAAGACTAGCGCGTAGCAATGAGCAGTTCTTC | CASSPPRLARSNEQFF | TRBV18 | 16 | TRBD2 | TRBJ2-1 | few
TGTGCCAGCAGCGTCTCTGGGGCCAATCAGCCCCAGCATTTT | CASSVSGANQPQHF | TRBV9 | 14 | NA | TRBJ1-5 | few
TGTGCCAGCAGGGAGGGCTACAATCAGCCCCAGCATTTT | CASREGYNQPQHF | TRBV2 | 13 | NA | TRBJ1-5 | few
TGTGCCAGTTCCTCCCCCGGGGGGGGTGAAGCTTTCTTT | CASSSPGGGEAFF | TRBV19 | 13 | NA | TRBJ1-1 | NA